This TCR beta chain comes out of a study of patients and donors after allogeneic stem cell transplantation. Germline CDR1 is SGDLS and CDR2 is YYNGEE. The V gene lost 6 bases and the J gene lost 1 base, with 19 bases spanning the gap. This CDR3 has 16 residues. TCRdb called the RT-PCR reads again in MiXCR, with one record for every CDR3 protein. The table records about a million distinct CDR3 sequences, about a sixth of them present only once. The specimen was blood, either unsorted or a sorted T cell fraction (not recorded which). This receptor was identified in a human donor who was either an allogeneic HSCT recipient or a stem cell or donor lymphocyte infusion donor (not recorded which). It is not recorded whose cells these are; they may come from a transplant donor. The V gene is TRBV9, the J gene TRBJ2-5, with a tentative D call TRBD2 (6 bases). The CDR3 nucleotides read TGTGCCAGCACCGTCTCTGGTTCGGGGGTCCAAGAGACCCAGTACTTC. This sequence encodes CASTVSGSGVQETQYF.